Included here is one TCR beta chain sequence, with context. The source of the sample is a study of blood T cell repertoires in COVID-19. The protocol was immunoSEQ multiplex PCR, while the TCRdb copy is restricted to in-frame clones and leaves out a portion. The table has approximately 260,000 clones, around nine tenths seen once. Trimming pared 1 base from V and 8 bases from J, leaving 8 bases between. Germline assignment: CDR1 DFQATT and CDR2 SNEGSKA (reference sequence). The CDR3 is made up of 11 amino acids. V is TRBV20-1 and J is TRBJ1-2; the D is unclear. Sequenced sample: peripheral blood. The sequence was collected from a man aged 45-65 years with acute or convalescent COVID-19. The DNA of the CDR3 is TGCAGTGCTAGAGCCTCTTCCGGCTACACCTTC. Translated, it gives CSARASSGYTF.